The 27 T cell receptor beta chains given below trace back to one sample, sequenced in a study of blood T cells in healthy people across ages. Together with a sample-barcoded 5' primer, a J-beta primer mix was included in a second PCR lasting 7 to 11 cycles. MiXCR, applied by TCRdb to the 5' RACE reads, yields one record per CDR3 protein. The table has 1,300,000 or so distinct CDR3 sequences, around 59% seen once. The sequenced sample was blood. All receptors derive from a man younger than 35 in good health.

This clonotype was seen a handful of times. This chain links TRBV20-1 with TRBJ2-5, with 8 bases that match TRBD2. CDR1 is DFQATT and CDR2 is SNEGSKA in the germline V gene (reference sequence). V shed 8 bases and J 5 bases; nucleotides not matched to a gene: 10. This CDR3 comprises 13 residues. The CDR3 DNA reads as TGCAGTTCCGGGACTAGTCTTTTGGAGACCCAGTACTTC. Protein sequence: CSSGTSLLETQYF.

The J gene is TRBJ2-3, the V gene TRBV6-2 or TRBV6-3; no clear D gene. CDR3 length: 18 residues. With 6 bases removed from V and 4 bases from J, the gap between germline ends came to 26 bases. Germline CDR1 MNHEY, CDR2 SVGEGT. CDR3 protein: CASSPAQASLWVADTQYF. The CDR3 coding sequence is TGTGCCAGCAGCCCAGCGCAGGCTAGTTTGTGGGTAGCAGATACGCAGTATTTT.

The chain uses TRBV12-5 and TRBJ2-4; 7 bases agree with TRBD1. The end of the DNA fits TRBJ2-7 better, so the J call may be wrong. Germline V lookup: CDR1 LGHNT, CDR2 FRNRAP. This CDR3 region has 13 residues. The chain's CDR3 is CASVDRPTYEQYF. CDR3 DNA: TGTGCTAGTGTGGACAGGCCTACCTACGAGCAGTACTTC.

This clonotype is a singleton in its sample. This chain links TRBV6-5 with TRBJ1-2, with D unclear. V was clipped by 5 bases and J by 6 bases, with 16 bases between them. This CDR3 comprises 14 residues. Germline-derived CDR1 and CDR2 are MNHEY and SVGAGI. In nucleotides, the CDR3 is TGTGCCAGCAGTGCCCCCTCGATGGGGAATGGCTACACCTTC. Its translation is CASSAPSMGNGYTF.

This chain uses TRBV12-3 or TRBV12-4 with TRBJ1-1; D is uncertain. The V end lost 5 bases, the J end lost 11 bases, and 18 bases lay between the germline ends. The CDR3 length is 13 residues. The CDR3 nucleotides are TGTGCCAGCAGTATGGCGGGTTTATCAAGGGCTTTCTTT. Its translation: CASSMAGLSRAFF.

This clonotype has just a few counts. The gene calls are TRBV4-2 and TRBJ1-6; no definite D call. The CDR3 consists of 14 residues. Germline CDR1 and CDR2: LGHNA and YNFKEQ. Trimming stripped 4 bases from V and 6 bases from J, with 10 bases between. CDR3 protein: CASSPWLLNSPLHF. CDR3 nucleotides: TGTGCCAGCAGCCCATGGCTGCTTAATTCACCCCTCCACTTT.

This chain joins TRBV29-1 and TRBJ2-1; D not certain. Deletions cut 8 bases from V and 6 bases from J, with 20 bases between. Germline V gene data show CDR1 as SQVTM and CDR2 as ANQGSEA. The CDR3 totals 14 residues. The DNA of the CDR3 is TGCAGCCTCGCGTCGGCCGCCGGCCGCAATGAGCAGTTCTTC. Translated, it gives CSLASAAGRNEQFF.

This rearrangement joins TRBV7-2 to TRBJ2-1; 8 bases fit TRBD2. CDR1 and CDR2 (germline): SGHTA, FQGNSA. Trimming at V came to 5 bases and at J to 6 bases, leaving 3 bases not matched to a gene. The CDR3 length is 13 residues. CDR3 sequence reads: CASSTSGSNEQFF. CDR3 nucleotides: TGTGCCAGCAGCACTAGCGGTTCCAATGAGCAGTTCTTC.

This clonotype was counted a few times. J is TRBJ2-7 and V is TRBV29-1, with TRBD1 matching 10 bases. V lost 7 bases, J lost 2 bases, and 2 bases stayed unmatched. This CDR3 comprises 12 residues. Per germline, CDR1 SQVTM and CDR2 ANQGSEA. CDR3 protein: CSAGTGAYEQYF. CDR3 DNA sequence: TGCAGCGCGGGGACAGGGGCCTACGAGCAGTACTTC.

CDR3 region: CAWSVGGPLGYTF. The CDR3 nucleotides read TGTGCCTGGAGTGTGGGGGGGCCTCTAGGCTACACCTTC. V usage is TRBV30 and J usage is TRBJ1-2; D may be TRBD1 (6 bases). This CDR3 region has 13 residues. V was clipped by 0 bases and J by 8 bases, with 13 bases between them. Germline V CDR1 and CDR2: GTSNPN, SVGIG (reference sequence).

This clonotype was found once. The rearrangement joins TRBV10-2 to TRBJ2-1; possibly TRBD1 or TRBD2 for D (5 bases each). This CDR3 region has 16 residues. Per germline, CDR1 WSHSY and CDR2 SAAADI. Trimming took 4 bases from V and 6 from J, leaving 19 bases between them. CDR3 region: CASSAGTALWSNEQFF. Here the CDR3 DNA reads TGCGCCAGCAGTGCCGGGACCGCCCTTTGGTCCAATGAGCAGTTCTTC.

This clonotype has only a few counts. The chain couples TRBV2 to TRBJ1-4, with unresolved D. Germline-derived CDR1 and CDR2 are SNHLY and FYNNEI. V lost 4 bases and J lost 4, with 7 bases in between. This CDR3 has 13 amino acids. Written as DNA, the CDR3 is TGTGCCAGCAGTGCGGACGGTAATGAAAAACTGTTTTTT. It translates to CASSADGNEKLFF.

This clonotype was found a few times. The chain has TRBV29-1 and TRBJ1-2; the match to TRBD1 covers 7 bases. The CDR3 runs to 15 residues. CDR1 and CDR2 (germline): SQVTM, ANQGSEA. The junction had 13 bases not matched to a gene; V was cut back by 4 bases and J by 5 bases. The CDR3 loop reads CSVGVVGTEGYGYTF. The CDR3, as DNA: TGCAGCGTTGGTGTGGTGGGGACAGAGGGGTATGGCTACACCTTC.

The chain joins TRBV6-5 to TRBJ1-2, with D hard to call. This CDR3 is built from 14 residues. V lost 2 bases and J 2 bases, leaving 9 bases between the germline ends. Germline CDR1 reads MNHEY; CDR2 reads SVGAGI. Here the CDR3 reads CASSYGRVNYGYTF. The CDR3 nucleotides read TGTGCCAGCAGTTACGGGCGGGTAAACTATGGCTACACCTTC.

This rearrangement joins TRBV12-3 or TRBV12-4 to TRBJ2-4, with D perhaps matching TRBD1 (5 bases). The CDR3 has 15 amino acids. With 3 bases removed from V and 1 base from J, the gap between germline ends came to 10 bases. This chain's CDR3 is CASSLQGPAKNIQYF. The CDR3 DNA is TGTGCCAGCAGTTTGCAGGGTCCGGCCAAAAACATTCAGTACTTC.

The chain links TRBV5-5 to TRBJ2-1, with D perhaps matching TRBD1 (5 bases). CDR3 length equals 16 residues. Germline assignment: CDR1 SGHKS and CDR2 YYEKEE (reference sequence). V lost 0 bases, J lost 5 bases, and 15 bases lay in between. DNA of the CDR3: TGTGCCAGCAGCTTGGCTGGACAATCGACAAACAATGAGCAGTTCTTC. Translated: CASSLAGQSTNNEQFF.

This chain uses TRBV12-3 or TRBV12-4 with TRBJ2-7; no definite D call. The V end was cut by 6 bases, the J end by 2 bases, with 11 bases between. CDR3 length: 13 amino acids. CDR3: CASSIGLPYEQYF. The CDR3 nucleotides are TGTGCCAGCAGCATAGGGCTACCCTACGAGCAGTACTTC.

The chain links TRBV7-9 to TRBJ2-7; no definite D call. V lost 1 base, J lost 6 bases, and 16 bases lay in between. The CDR3 is made up of 15 amino acids. Germline V gene sequence: CDR1 SEHNR, CDR2 FQNEAQ (reference sequence). CDR3 loop: CASSLVGPLKGEQYF. CDR3 nucleotide sequence: TGTGCCAGCAGCTTAGTAGGGCCCCTAAAGGGCGAGCAGTACTTC.

The rearrangement joins TRBV12-3 or TRBV12-4 to TRBJ1-4, with D uncertain. The CDR3 has 15 residues. Trimming removed 4 bases from V and 8 bases from J, with 17 bases in between. CDR3 sequence (DNA): TGTGCCAGCAGTTCCCCACAGAACTATGGAGAAAAACTGTTTTTT. It specifies CASSSPQNYGEKLFF.

This clonotype has a handful of counts. V usage is TRBV28 and J usage is TRBJ2-7; a possible D gene is TRBD1 (6 bases). The CDR3 loop spans 16 amino acids. The V end was cut by 3 bases, the J end by 0 bases, with 15 bases between. The V gene's germline CDR1 is MDHEN and CDR2 SYDVKM. The CDR3 nucleotides are TGTGCCAGCAGTTTGGCCCTACAGGGTTTCTCCTACGAGCAGTACTTC. Protein sequence: CASSLALQGFSYEQYF.

The table lists this clonotype with a few counts. V is TRBV5-1 and J is TRBJ2-1; 13 bases match TRBD2. Germline-derived CDR1 and CDR2 are SGHRS and YFSETQ. Unmatched junction bases numbered 6, after V lost 3 bases and J lost 0 bases. CDR3 length equals 18 residues. This CDR3 reads CASSSGLAGDSSYNEQFF. For the CDR3, the DNA is TGCGCCAGCAGCTCCGGACTAGCGGGAGACTCCTCCTACAATGAGCAGTTCTTC.

This clonotype came up a few times. The CDR3 here is CASSQAKGWARGEAFF. In DNA form, the CDR3 reads TGCGCCAGCAGCCAGGCAAAGGGGTGGGCAAGAGGGGAAGCTTTCTTT. The chain recombines TRBV4-1 with TRBJ1-1; D perhaps matches TRBD1 (5 bases). Germline V lookup: CDR1 MGHRA, CDR2 YSYEKL. Trimming took 3 bases from V and 8 from J, leaving 22 bases between them. CDR3 length equals 16 residues.

This clonotype turned up a few times. J is TRBJ1-4 and V is TRBV29-1; 7 bases are shared with TRBD1. CDR3 length: 13 amino acids. Germline CDR1 SQVTM, CDR2 ANQGSEA. Trimming took 4 bases from V and 6 from J; bases not matched to a gene: 5. CDR3: CSVAGQRDEKLFF. The CDR3 DNA sequence: TGCAGCGTTGCGGGACAGCGAGATGAAAAACTGTTTTTT.

This clonotype occurred a few times. The chain combines TRBV12-3 or TRBV12-4 with TRBJ2-6; no reliable D call. V was cut by 5 bases and J by 1 base, with 9 bases left in between. The CDR3 is 15 amino acids. This CDR3 is CASSPPRSGANVLTF. In DNA, the CDR3 is TGTGCCAGCAGTCCTCCTAGATCTGGGGCCAACGTCCTGACTTTC.

The chain links TRBV5-1 to TRBJ2-5, with TRBD1 identical over 11 bases. This CDR3 comprises 15 residues. V shed 0 bases and J 6 bases; nucleotides not matched to a gene: 4. Germline assignment: CDR1 SGHRS and CDR2 YFSETQ. CDR3 loop: CASSLGGQGAKTQYF. The DNA of the CDR3 is TGCGCCAGCAGCTTGGGAGGACAGGGGGCGAAGACCCAGTACTTC.

This chain uses TRBV4-2 with TRBJ1-2; D is unclear. CDR1 is LGHNA, CDR2 YNFKEQ, per germline. CDR3 length: 14 residues. The V end was cut by 6 bases, the J end by 4 bases, with 15 bases between. The CDR3 DNA reads TGTGCCAGCAGGGTGGAGGAAGCTATCTATGGCTACACCTTC. Its translation is CASRVEEAIYGYTF.

The V and J genes are TRBV20-1 and TRBJ2-4; D possibly matches TRBD1 or TRBD2 (5 bases each). The J call may be in error: the DNA end matches TRBJ2-7 better. The CDR3 runs 15 residues. Per the germline V gene, CDR1 is DFQATT and CDR2 is SNEGSKA (reference sequence). Here the CDR3 reads CSASPLGEGIDEQYF. CDR3 bases: TGCAGTGCTAGCCCCCTCGGTGAGGGGATCGACGAGCAGTACTTC.